This T cell receptor beta chain was profiled in a study of breast tumors, draining lymph nodes, adjacent tissues. Study outcomes and limitations: Luminal-like breast cancer showed significantly higher tumor–nontumor repertoire similarity than basal-like.

This clonotype was recorded at least ten times. The antigen is undetermined. Breast cancer patients provided tissue from their axillary draining lymph nodes. The germline V gene has CDR1 WNHNN and CDR2 SYGVQD (reference sequence). V lost 2 bases, J lost 6 bases, and 14 bases lay in between. The CDR3 consists of 15 residues. TCRdb re-derived calls from the multiplex PCR reads in MiXCR, one entry per CDR3 protein. This sample yields around 170,000 distinct CDR3 sequences, of which 33% are seen a single time; 4% to 5.5% belongs to the top ten. The chain links TRBV10-1 to TRBJ2-1, with D perhaps matching TRBD1 (5 bases). This clonotype originated in a female donor with breast cancer. Some clones in this sample may be carry-over from other donors' samples. Sequences were obtained from axillary lymph node tissue. The CDR3 loop reads CASSEGHTPPNEQFF. The CDR3 coding sequence is TGCGCCAGCAGTGAGGGACACACGCCCCCCAATGAGCAGTTCTTC.